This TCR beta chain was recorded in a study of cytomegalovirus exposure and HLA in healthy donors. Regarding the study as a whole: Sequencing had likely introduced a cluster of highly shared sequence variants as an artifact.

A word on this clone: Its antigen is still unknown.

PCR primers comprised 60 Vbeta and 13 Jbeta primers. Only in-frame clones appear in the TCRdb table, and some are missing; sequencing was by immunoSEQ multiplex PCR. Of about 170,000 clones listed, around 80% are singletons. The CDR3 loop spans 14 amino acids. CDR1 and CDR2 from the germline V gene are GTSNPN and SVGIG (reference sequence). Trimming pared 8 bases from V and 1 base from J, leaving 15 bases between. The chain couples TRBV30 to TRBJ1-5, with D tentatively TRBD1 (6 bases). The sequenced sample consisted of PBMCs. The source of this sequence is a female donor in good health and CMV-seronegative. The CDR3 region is CALSRGESNQPQHF. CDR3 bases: TGTGCCCTTTCCAGGGGCGAGAGCAATCAGCCCCAGCATTTT. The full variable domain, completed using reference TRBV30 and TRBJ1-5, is SQTIHQWPATLVQPVGSPLSLECTVEGTSNPNLYWYRQAAGRGLQLLFYSVGIGQISSEVPQNLSASRPQDRQFILSSKKLLLSDSGFYLCALSRGESNQPQHFGDGTRLSIL.